The clone carrying this T cell receptor (beta chain) has ten or more counts. Its antigen is not identified. Healthy individuals of Caucasian origin from Russia, aged roughly 6 to 100, served as donors. The data are from a study of blood T cells in healthy people across ages. Broader study findings: Total diversity from one million sequenced T cells was likely underestimated. The unknown donor CMV status may have confounded expanded clonotype changes.

Germline trimming cut 3 bases from V and 6 bases from J; bases unmatched to any gene: 4. The CDR3 contains 13 residues. Germline CDR1 and CDR2: SQVTM and ANQGSEA. PCR was performed a second time for about 7 to 12 cycles using a sample-barcoded 5' primer and a J-beta primer mix. Each CDR3 protein is one row after TCRdb ran MiXCR on the 5' RACE reads. The sample has some 700,000 distinct CDR3 sequences; roughly two fifths are singletons. The V gene is TRBV29-1, the J gene TRBJ2-3; 9 nucleotides match TRBD1. This clonotype originated in a woman aged 60-75 years in good health. The source material was blood. CDR3: CSVDAGQGDTQYF. As DNA, the CDR3 is TGCAGCGTTGACGCCGGACAGGGGGATACGCAGTATTTT.